The subject of this entry is one TCR beta chain. This clone's antigen is unknown. There are no base qualities to consult, and no much larger clone falls within one base. The TCR beta CDR3 regions were amplified from the RNA transcripts. A first-round RT-PCR of the TCR CDR3 used the HTBI primer set with the Qiagen OneStep RT-PCR kit. A second multiplex PCR round built the libraries, followed by size selection and purification. Libraries were sequenced paired-end with 100 bp reads on an Illumina HiSeq2000. The published analysis was carried out like this. SOAPnuke was used to process the raw data, throwing out any read that contained adapters or uncalled bases, had a mean Phred below 15, or lacked an exact constant-primer or identifier match. COPE v1.2.5 was used to merge the high-quality paired reads, and each unique nucleotide sequence was defined as a clonotype. Clonotypes were aligned to IMGT TRBV, TRBD and TRBJ reference segments using MiTCR v1.1. The analysis included only V-J combinations with a frequency above 0.0001, which together covered roughly 99% of the repertoires. A TCS score was defined as the ratio between F50 (clonal expansion) and ExV (chaos), using BLOSUM62-based TCRdist between CDR3 peptides within each V-J. Welch's t-statistics and random forest reduced around 550 V-J features to 13, which were used in a naive Bayes classifier (R e1071). TCRdb trimmed the raw reads at Q25, called clones with MiXCR and kept productive beta chains. Rows are combined by CDR3 protein, so each entry shows the most common genes and DNA. These V and J calls are TCRdb output, not the study's own analysis. The sample data list some 490,000 distinct CDR3 sequences, and 20% to 25% of these were observed just once. The ten largest account for around 47% of the sample.

The data originate from a study of T cells in Graves' hyperthyroidism and ophthalmopathy (dated by TCRdb to the late 2010s). General notes on the study: Peripheral blood samples were taken at initial diagnosis, before any treatment was given. A discovery cohort of about a hundred patients, roughly 43 with Graves' ophthalmopathy and about 58 with stable Graves' hyperthyroidism, was used to find distinguishing TCR V-J signatures. Whether ophthalmopathy could be predicted prospectively was tested in an independent validation cohort made up of under 20 hyperthyroidism patients plus 17 patients who later progressed to ophthalmopathy. For training and testing, the 110 or so patients in the discovery cohort were randomly divided in a 7:3 ratio. In addition, the study compared T-cell repertoires in thyroid tissue and in blood from five to seven Graves' hyperthyroidism patients. Following sampling, methimazole starting at 30 mg daily was given to hyperthyroidism patients, and high-dose intravenous methylprednisolone was given to ophthalmopathy patients. The paper reports TCR Vbeta CDR3 sequencing of some 140 peripheral blood samples: 43 ophthalmopathy, under 85 hyperthyroidism and approximately 17 progressor patients. Overall study outcomes, separate from this receptor: A 13 V-J signature model separated ophthalmopathy from stable hyperthyroidism, with nearly 90% sensitivity and about 81% specificity in cross-validation and 80%/75% in testing. In validation, progression to ophthalmopathy was predicted by the model with 70.59% sensitivity and 72% to 80% specificity, a median of approximately 6.5 months before onset. No statistical method was used to set the sample size in advance, and investigators knew the group allocation. Most expanded thyroid clonotypes (frequency above 0.001) were also detected in blood, suggesting blood repertoires may reflect thyroid immune responses.

Looking up the germline V gene (reference sequence) yields CDR1 LNHDA and CDR2 SQIVND. V is pruned by 7 bases and J by 7 bases, leaving 9 bases of the junction without a gene match. The CDR3 runs 14 residues from the cysteine to the phenylalanine. Only the CDR3 DNA stays, 42 bases, in frame from base 1. Ophthalmopathy patients had moderately to severely active disease, Clinical Activity Score of at least 3, NOSPECS grade of at least 4, and duration under 3 months. Exclusion was applied to patients with uncontrolled infections, other autoimmune diseases, pregnancy or lactation. Clinical symptoms, serum thyroxine and TRAb, thyroid ultrasound, and orbital computed tomography formed the basis for the diagnoses. PBMCs were isolated from roughly 10 ml of fresh peripheral blood by Ficoll-Paque density gradient centrifugation. Total RNA was extracted using Trizol reagent, and RNA quality was assessed on an Agilent 2100 Bioanalyzer.

The rearranged segments are TRBV19 and TRBJ2-5; 10 middle bases align to TRBD1. The sample comprised blood. This clonotype was obtained from a woman in her 70s with Graves' ophthalmopathy. The CDR3 protein: CASTPDRGYRTQYF. The base sequence is TGTGCCAGTACCCCGGACAGGGGGTATCGGACCCAGTACTTC.